This T cell receptor beta chain was obtained from a study of TIL therapy for anti-PD-1-resistant metastatic lung cancer. Turning to the study itself: Median tumor PD-L1 proportion score was 6%. Tumors carried a median roughly 1.6 non-synonymous mutations per megabase. A handful of tumors were EGFR-mutant and two were ALK-rearranged.

Specified time point: pre-treatment sample, taken before nivolumab and TIL therapy. Pleural nodules or supraclavicular lymph nodes made up most of the excised metastases sampled. V was pared by 8 bases and J by 3 bases, with 10 bases of the junction left unmatched. Per germline, CDR1 MGHDK and CDR2 SYGVNS. The length of the CDR3 is 14 residues. This clone turned up a few times. The immunoSEQ assay was v3. Clones were read by immunoSEQ multiplex PCR, and TCRdb kept only the in-frame ones, dropping some. The data contain roughly 92,000 clones, approximately 65% of them singletons. This clonotype originated in a person aged 25 to 79 with non-small cell lung cancer. Sample: tumor tissue, taken at baseline. This sequence joins TRBV25-1 and TRBJ2-7; 7 nucleotides align to TRBD2. The CDR3 is CASAPSGVFYEQYF. The CDR3 DNA follows: TGTGCCAGCGCCCCTAGCGGAGTCTTCTACGAGCAGTACTTC.